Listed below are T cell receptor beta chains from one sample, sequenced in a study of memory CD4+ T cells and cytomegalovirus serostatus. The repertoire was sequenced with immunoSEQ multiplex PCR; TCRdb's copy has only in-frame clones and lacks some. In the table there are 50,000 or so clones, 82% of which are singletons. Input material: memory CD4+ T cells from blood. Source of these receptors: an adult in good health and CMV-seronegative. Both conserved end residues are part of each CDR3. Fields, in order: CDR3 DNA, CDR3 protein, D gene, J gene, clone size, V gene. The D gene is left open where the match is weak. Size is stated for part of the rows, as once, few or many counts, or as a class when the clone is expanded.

CDR3nt: TGTGCCAGCTCACCCTATGTGACAGGGAGTGTAAGCACTGAAGCTTTCTTT
CDR3aa: CASSPYVTGSVSTEAFF
d_gene: TRBD1
j_gene: TRBJ1-1
abundance: .
v_gene: TRBV18

CDR3nt: TGTGCCAGCAGCTGGTTCAGGACACAAGACGAGCAGTACTTC
CDR3aa: CASSWFRTQDEQYF
d_gene: .
j_gene: TRBJ2-7
abundance: .
v_gene: TRBV28

CDR3nt: TGTGCCAGCACCCCTAGGGGCAGGGCGGGATCACCCCTCCACTTT
CDR3aa: CASTPRGRAGSPLHF
d_gene: .
j_gene: TRBJ1-6
abundance: .
v_gene: TRBV13

CDR3nt: TGTGCCTGGAGTCGGGACATGGGCGGTATCTCGGGCGAAGCTTTCTTT
CDR3aa: CAWSRDMGGISGEAFF
d_gene: .
j_gene: TRBJ1-1
abundance: .
v_gene: TRBV30

CDR3nt: TGTGCCAGCTCATCTTCGGGGGGGCTAGGAGGCACAGATACGCAGTATTTT
CDR3aa: CASSSSGGLGGTDTQYF
d_gene: TRBD2
j_gene: TRBJ2-3
abundance: few
v_gene: TRBV18

CDR3nt: TGTGCCAGCAGCTTAGACATAGGAGCCCTCCCCGGGGAGCTGTTTTTT
CDR3aa: CASSLDIGALPGELFF
d_gene: .
j_gene: TRBJ2-2
abundance: .
v_gene: TRBV7-9

CDR3nt: TGCAGTGTGGACCTAGGCTATGGCTACACCTTC
CDR3aa: CSVDLGYGYTF
d_gene: .
j_gene: TRBJ1-2
abundance: .
v_gene: TRBV20-1

CDR3nt: TGCAGCGTTGCTATGACAGGGGTAAGCACTGAAGCTTTCTTT
CDR3aa: CSVAMTGVSTEAFF
d_gene: TRBD1
j_gene: TRBJ1-1
abundance: .
v_gene: TRBV29-1

CDR3nt: TGTGCCAGCTCATCCAGCGGGGGGGCTAACTACAATGAGCAGTTCTTC
CDR3aa: CASSSSGGANYNEQFF
d_gene: TRBD2
j_gene: TRBJ2-1
abundance: .
v_gene: TRBV18

CDR3nt: TGCGCCAGCAGCTTGCTGGGCGCTGAAGCTTTCTTT
CDR3aa: CASSLLGAEAFF
d_gene: .
j_gene: TRBJ1-1
abundance: .
v_gene: TRBV5-1

CDR3nt: TGTGCCAGCAGTCTCATTCCCTGGGGGAACTCCTACGAGCAGTACTTC
CDR3aa: CASSLIPWGNSYEQYF
d_gene: .
j_gene: TRBJ2-7
abundance: .
v_gene: TRBV28

CDR3nt: TGTGCCAGCAGTTTATCGCGGAATAGTAACTATGGCTACACCTTC
CDR3aa: CASSLSRNSNYGYTF
d_gene: .
j_gene: TRBJ1-2
abundance: .
v_gene: TRBV28

CDR3nt: TGTGCCAGCAGTCTTTCCGGGGCAGGGGTTGGTGAGACCCAGTACTTC
CDR3aa: CASSLSGAGVGETQYF
d_gene: .
j_gene: TRBJ2-5
abundance: .
v_gene: TRBV28

CDR3nt: TGTGCCAGCGGACAGGGGAGCACCGGGGAGCTGTTTTTT
CDR3aa: CASGQGSTGELFF
d_gene: TRBD1
j_gene: TRBJ2-2
abundance: .
v_gene: TRBV6-6

CDR3nt: TGTGCCAGCAGGGTGACCTTCAGTGCGGACATTCAGTACTTC
CDR3aa: CASRVTFSADIQYF
d_gene: .
j_gene: TRBJ2-4
abundance: .
v_gene: TRBV27

CDR3nt: TGTGCCTCCACCACGTTTGTGGGGCAAGGTAATTCACCCCTCCACTTT
CDR3aa: CASTTFVGQGNSPLHF
d_gene: .
j_gene: TRBJ1-6
abundance: .
v_gene: TRBV19

CDR3nt: TGTGCCAGCAGCACAGAGGAGGGTCAGCCCCAGCATTTT
CDR3aa: CASSTEEGQPQHF
d_gene: .
j_gene: TRBJ1-5
abundance: .
v_gene: TRBV7-2

CDR3nt: TGTGCCAGCAAACAGGTGTCAGGGGATACGCAGTATTTT
CDR3aa: CASKQVSGDTQYF
d_gene: .
j_gene: TRBJ2-3
abundance: .
v_gene: TRBV2

CDR3nt: TGCAGTGCTAGGGAGAACACTGAAGCTTTCTTT
CDR3aa: CSARENTEAFF
d_gene: .
j_gene: TRBJ1-1
abundance: few
v_gene: TRBV20-1

CDR3nt: TGTGCCAGCAGCTTTCAACGGCCAGGAAATGAGCAGTTCTTC
CDR3aa: CASSFQRPGNEQFF
d_gene: .
j_gene: TRBJ2-1
abundance: .
v_gene: TRBV7-2

CDR3nt: TGTGCCAGCAGGGGACTTGGCACCTACGAGCAGTACTTC
CDR3aa: CASRGLGTYEQYF
d_gene: .
j_gene: TRBJ2-7
abundance: .
v_gene: TRBV25-1

CDR3nt: TGTGCCAGCAGCTGGAAGGGACAGATCTCTGGAAACACCATATATTTT
CDR3aa: CASSWKGQISGNTIYF
d_gene: TRBD1
j_gene: TRBJ1-3
abundance: .
v_gene: TRBV5-6

CDR3nt: TGTGCCAGCAGGACCTACATACGGGCAGATACGCAGTATTTT
CDR3aa: CASRTYIRADTQYF
d_gene: .
j_gene: TRBJ2-3
abundance: .
v_gene: TRBV6-1

CDR3nt: TGTGCCAGCAGCGGCGGGGGGGCCTTCTACGAGCAGTACTTC
CDR3aa: CASSGGGAFYEQYF
d_gene: TRBD2
j_gene: TRBJ2-7
abundance: .
v_gene: TRBV9

CDR3nt: TGTGCCAGCAGTCCCCGACAGGGATTTGGAAATTCACCCCTCCACTTT
CDR3aa: CASSPRQGFGNSPLHF
d_gene: TRBD1
j_gene: TRBJ1-6
abundance: .
v_gene: TRBV28

CDR3nt: TGTGCCAGCCTCAGTTCACTAAACACTGAAGCTTTCTTT
CDR3aa: CASLSSLNTEAFF
d_gene: .
j_gene: TRBJ1-1
abundance: .
v_gene: TRBV2

CDR3nt: TGTGCCAGCAGCTTAGACCGGGAGCAGACAGATACGCAGTATTTT
CDR3aa: CASSLDREQTDTQYF
d_gene: .
j_gene: TRBJ2-3
abundance: .
v_gene: TRBV7-2

CDR3nt: TGTGCCTGGAGTATACAGGGGGCAGGTGAAAAACTGTTTTTT
CDR3aa: CAWSIQGAGEKLFF
d_gene: TRBD1
j_gene: TRBJ1-4
abundance: .
v_gene: TRBV30

CDR3nt: TGTGCCAGCAGCCTAACCCCCGGGCAGACCCAAGAGACCCAGTACTTC
CDR3aa: CASSLTPGQTQETQYF
d_gene: .
j_gene: TRBJ2-5
abundance: .
v_gene: TRBV9

CDR3nt: TGTGCCAGCAGCGTAGGGGGACAGGGGGCTAGCTATGGCTACACCTTC
CDR3aa: CASSVGGQGASYGYTF
d_gene: TRBD1
j_gene: TRBJ1-2
abundance: .
v_gene: TRBV9

CDR3nt: TGTGCCAGCAGTGACAGGGGGCGGGGCTATGGCTACACCTTC
CDR3aa: CASSDRGRGYGYTF
d_gene: TRBD1
j_gene: TRBJ1-2
abundance: .
v_gene: TRBV28

CDR3nt: TGTGCCAGCAGTTTGGGAGGGGAACACATTCAGTACTTC
CDR3aa: CASSLGGEHIQYF
d_gene: TRBD2
j_gene: TRBJ2-4
abundance: .
v_gene: TRBV28

CDR3nt: TGCGCCAGCAGCCGTCCAGGGTCGAAAGCTTTCTTT
CDR3aa: CASSRPGSKAFF
d_gene: .
j_gene: TRBJ1-1
abundance: .
v_gene: TRBV4-1